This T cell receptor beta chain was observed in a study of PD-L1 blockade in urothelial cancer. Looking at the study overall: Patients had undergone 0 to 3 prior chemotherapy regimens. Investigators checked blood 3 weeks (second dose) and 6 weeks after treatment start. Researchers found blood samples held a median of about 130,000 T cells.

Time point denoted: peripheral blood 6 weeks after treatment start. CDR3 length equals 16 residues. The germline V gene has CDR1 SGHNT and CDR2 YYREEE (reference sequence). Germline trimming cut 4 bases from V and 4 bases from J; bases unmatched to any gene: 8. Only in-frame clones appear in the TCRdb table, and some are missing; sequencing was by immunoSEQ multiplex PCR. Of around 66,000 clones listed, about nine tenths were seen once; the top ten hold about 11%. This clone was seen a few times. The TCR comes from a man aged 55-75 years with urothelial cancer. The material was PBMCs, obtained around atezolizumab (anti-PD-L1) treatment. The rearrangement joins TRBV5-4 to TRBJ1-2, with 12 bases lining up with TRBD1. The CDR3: CASSTGTGGRSYGYTF. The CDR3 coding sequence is TGTGCCAGCAGCACCGGGACAGGGGGCAGGAGCTATGGCTACACCTTC.